Listed here are 2 T cell receptor beta chains from one sample, sequenced in a study of shared clonotypes between healthy human individuals. The protocol was immunoSEQ multiplex PCR, while the TCRdb copy is restricted to in-frame clones and leaves out a portion. Among 2 million to 3 million clones listed, approximately 94% were seen once. The sample consisted of naive CD4+ T cells from PBMCs. As to subset: CD45RA+ positively selected. These receptors were obtained from a man aged 18 to 29 in good health. Some clones in this sample may be carry-over from other donors' samples.

This clone was seen once. The chain recombines TRBV6-5 with TRBJ2-2; 9 nucleotides agree with TRBD1. Per the germline V gene, CDR1 is MNHEY and CDR2 is SVGAGI. The ends lost 2 bases at V and 5 bases at J; junction bases unmatched: 6. The CDR3 extends over 16 amino acids. The DNA for the CDR3 is TGTGCCAGCAGTTACACAGGGGGCCGATTAACCGGGGAGCTGTTTTTT. Its protein product is CASSYTGGRLTGELFF.

V gene TRBV11-3 combines with J gene TRBJ2-5; 9 nucleotides line up with TRBD1. The CDR3 is 16 residues long. CDR1 and CDR2 from the germline V gene are SGHNT and YENEEA. Germline trimming cut 7 bases from V and 0 bases from J; bases unmatched to any gene: 9. This CDR3 is CASTTEGTGYQETQYF. The CDR3 DNA reads TGTGCCAGCACGACGGAGGGGACAGGGTACCAAGAGACCCAGTACTTC.